The 20 T cell receptor beta chains below all came from one sample that was sequenced in a study of tissue T cells after allogeneic stem cell transplantation. Profiling relied on immunoSEQ multiplex PCR, and the TCRdb table lists in-frame clones only, not all of them. Altogether thousands of clones are present, roughly two fifths being singletons, with the ten largest covering just over 2%. Time point denoted: mouse harvest day 7 after allogeneic transplant. Tail vein injection delivered 10^7 T-cell-depleted bone marrow cells and 10^6 splenic CD5+ T cells. The sequenced sample was skin. These receptors were obtained from a female BALB/c mouse given C57BL/6 T cells with graft-versus-host disease after an allogeneic hematopoietic cell transplant.

With regard to this clone: Gene and germline names: mouse. The missing CDR3 end, 1 residue past where the read stops, is filled in from the germline J gene. The gene calls are TRBV26 and TRBJ2-5; D is unresolved. Germline CDR1 is KGHPV and CDR2 is FQNQEV (reference sequence). This CDR3 is built from 14 residues. V lost 6 bases, J lost 3 bases, and 13 bases lay in between. The covered CDR3 bases are TGTGCCAGCAGCCCCGTGGCAGTTCAAGACACCCAGTAC. This codes for CASSPVAVQDTQY. The whole CDR3 sequence reads CASSPVAVQDTQYF. Based on the CDR3 plus reference TRBV26 and TRBJ2-5, the full variable domain is NSKVIQTPRYLVKGQGQKAKMRCIPEKGHPVVFWYQQNKNNEFKFLINFQNQEVLQQIDMTEKRFSAECPSNSPCSLEIQSSEAGDSALYLCASSPVAVQDTQYFGPGTRLLVL.

Note on this clone: Gene names refer to mouse genes. The CDR3 bases that were read are TGTGCCAGCAAGACAGGGATGAATTCTGGAAATACGCTCTAT. It is translated as CASKTGMNSGNTLY. The CDR3 as a whole reads CASKTGMNSGNTLYF. V gene TRBV14 combines with J gene TRBJ1-3; 7 bases map to TRBD1. The read falls 1 residue short of the CDR3 end, and the missing part is taken from the germline J gene. The CDR3 sequence is 15 residues long. V was clipped by 6 bases and J by 0 bases; unmatched bases: 6. Germline V gene sequence: CDR1 SGHDT, CDR2 FRDEAV.

This clone was found a few times. Gene and germline names: mouse. The CDR3 is cut off 1 residue early in the read; its end comes from the germline J gene. The rearrangement joins TRBV26 to TRBJ1-3, with 8 bases aligning to TRBD1. Germline CDR1 and CDR2: KGHPV and FQNQEV (reference sequence). Trimming removed 0 bases from V and 3 bases from J; junction bases left unmatched: 1. The CDR3 is 15 amino acids. CDR3 DNA, as far as it was read: TGTGCCAGCAGTCTGTCACAGGGGGATGGAAATACGCTCTAT. It codes for CASSLSQGDGNTLY. The complete CDR3 sequence is CASSLSQGDGNTLYF.

About this clone: Genes and germline are mouse. The read comes to an end 1 residue before the CDR3 does, leaving the germline J gene to fill in the end. The chain links TRBV5 to TRBJ2-7; D not resolved. Trimming took 0 bases from V and 3 from J, leaving 6 bases between them. The CDR3 spans 13 residues. In germline, CDR1 is LGHNA, CDR2 YNLKQL (reference sequence). The sequenced part of the CDR3 DNA is TGTGCCAGCAGCCAAGAACTCATCTATGAACAGTAC. The encoded protein is CASSQELIYEQY. The full CDR3 sequence reads CASSQELIYEQYF.

As regards this clone: Mouse gene names and germline throughout. The read is 1 residue too short to cover the CDR3 end, so that end is filled in from the germline J gene. The V and J genes are TRBV26 and TRBJ1-1; 7 bases line up with TRBD1. The CDR3 runs 14 residues. After removal of 1 base from V and 1 base from J, the junction contained 0 bases not matched to a gene. Germline V CDR1 and CDR2: KGHPV, FQNQEV (reference sequence). CDR3 residues: CASSLYRGNTEVFF. The sequenced CDR3 bases are TGTGCCAGCAGTCTGTACAGGGGGAACACAGAAGTCTTC.

This clone has just one count. Germline and genes here are mouse. The observed sequence ends 1 residue before the CDR3 terminus, with the missing tail filled in from the germline J gene. The J gene is TRBJ1-3, the V gene TRBV3; perhaps TRBD1 as D (5 bases). This CDR3 is 14 amino acids long. Trimming stripped 2 bases from V and 1 base from J, with 6 bases between. Germline CDR1 is SNHLY and CDR2 is FYNGKV (reference sequence). The CDR3 is CASSLRGSGNTLYF. Partial CDR3 DNA: TGTGCCAGCAGCTTAAGGGGCTCTGGAAATACGCTCTAT.

Regarding this clone: The listed genes are named as in mouse. From the germline J gene comes the end of the CDR3, since the read stops 1 residue before it. V usage is TRBV26 and J usage is TRBJ2-4, with D possibly called TRBD1 or TRBD2 (5 bases each). CDR3 length: 15 amino acids. CDR1 is KGHPV, CDR2 FQNQEV, per germline (reference sequence). The germline V and J ends were trimmed by 2 bases and 0 bases, with 9 bases remaining between them. Partial CDR3 DNA: TGTGCCAGCAGTCTGACCGGGGCCAGTCAAAACACCTTGTAC. The encoded protein is CASSLTGASQNTLY. The full CDR3 is CASSLTGASQNTLYF. The full variable domain, in which reference TRBV26 and TRBJ2-4 provide the parts outside the CDR3, is NSKVIQTPRYLVKGQGQKAKMRCIPEKGHPVVFWYQQNKNNEFKFLINFQNQEVLQQIDMTEKRFSAECPSNSPCSLEIQSSEAGDSALYLCASSLTGASQNTLYFGAGTRLSVL.

In the case of this clone: The listed genes are named as in mouse. The read ends 1 residue early relative to the CDR3; the germline J gene fills the gap. The gene calls are TRBV23 and TRBJ2-5. CDR3 length: 13 amino acids. Germline assignment: CDR1 KGHTA and CDR2 FQNQQP. The CDR3 region is CSSSQDNQDTQYF. CDR3 DNA, as far as it was read: TGCTCCAGCAGTCAAGATAACCAAGACACCCAGTAC.

This clone is medium-sized within its sample. The germline and genes are mouse ones. The sequence runs out 1 residue before the end of the CDR3; the remainder is reconstructed from the germline J gene. The chain couples TRBV4 to TRBJ1-4, with TRBD1 matching 8 bases. This CDR3 spans 14 amino acids. Trimming took 5 bases from V and 3 from J; bases not matched to a gene: 2. Germline values: CDR1 LGHDT, CDR2 YNNKQL (reference sequence). The CDR3 region is CASSLTGANERLFF. CDR3 DNA (partial): TGTGCCAGCAGCCTGACAGGGGCCAACGAAAGATTATTT.

About this clone: Gene names are mouse gene names. The missing CDR3 end, 1 residue past where the read stops, is filled in from the germline J gene. V and J are TRBV16 and TRBJ1-2, with D tentatively TRBD1 (5 bases). The V end was cut by 0 bases, the J end by 3 bases, with 8 bases between. This CDR3 comprises 14 residues. Germline CDR1 SGHSA, CDR2 FRNQAP. Incomplete CDR3 DNA: TGTGCAAGCAGCTTAGAGGGGGGGTACTCCGACTACACC. It specifies CASSLEGGYSDYT. The CDR3 as a whole reads CASSLEGGYSDYTF. The variable domain in full, with the rest retrieved from reference TRBV16 and TRBJ1-2, is NAGVIQTPRHKVTGKGQEATLWCEPISGHSAVFWYRQTIVQGLEFLTYFRNQAPIDDSGMPKERFSAQMPNQSHSTLKIQSTQPQDSAVYLCASSLEGGYSDYTFGSGTRLLVI.

This clone was seen just once. Gene names are mouse gene names. The CDR3 end lies 1 residue beyond the end of the read and is filled in from the germline J gene. The chain uses TRBV13-3 and TRBJ2-2; 8 nucleotides agree with TRBD1. CDR1 is NNHDY and CDR2 is SYVADS in the germline V gene. This CDR3 comprises 16 residues. The ends lost 0 bases at V and 0 bases at J; junction bases unmatched: 1. CDR3 region: CASSDARGPNTGQLYF. The part of the CDR3 DNA that was read is TGTGCCAGCAGTGATGCCAGGGGGCCAAACACCGGGCAGCTCTAC.

Comment on this clone: Mouse gene names apply. The CDR3 end lies 1 residue beyond the end of the read and is filled in from the germline J gene. This sequence joins TRBV13-3 and TRBJ1-6; 10 bases agree with TRBD1. TRBJ1-6 qualifies as an ORF whose function is uncertain. CDR1 is NNHDY and CDR2 is SYVADS in the germline V gene. V lost 3 bases, J lost 3 bases, and 0 bases stayed unmatched. The CDR3 sequence is 15 residues long. The CDR3: CASSGTGGYNSPLYF. The DNA read from the CDR3 is TGTGCCAGCAGTGGGACAGGGGGCTATAATTCGCCCCTCTAC.

As regards this clone: The gene names given are mouse names. The read falls 1 residue short of the CDR3 end, and the missing part is taken from the germline J gene. The rearrangement joins TRBV23 to TRBJ2-7; TRBD1 is the table's D call, not checked against the DNA. This CDR3 is built from 15 residues. Germline CDR1 is KGHTA and CDR2 is FQNQQP. CDR3 DNA, as far as it was read: TGCTCCAGCAGTCAATTGGGACAAAGCTCCTATGAACAGTAC. Its protein is CSSSQLGQSSYEQY. The full CDR3 protein reads CSSSQLGQSSYEQYF.

As to this clone: Gene labels here are mouse ones. The CDR3 is cut off 1 residue early in the read; its end comes from the germline J gene. The V call is TRBV13-1, the J call TRBJ2-7; 12 bases fit TRBD2. Germline CDR1 is NSHNY and CDR2 is SYGAGN. The trim removed 0 bases at V and 5 bases at J, leaving 9 bases unmatched. The CDR3 is 17 residues long. The sequenced part of the CDR3 DNA is TGTGCCAGCAGTGATGCAGGACTGGGGGGGGCGCGGAATGAACAGTAC. It encodes CASSDAGLGGARNEQY. The full CDR3 protein is CASSDAGLGGARNEQYF.

By frequency in the sample, this clone is large (0.1 to 1%). Gene and germline names: mouse. The read falls 1 residue short of the CDR3 end, and the missing part is taken from the germline J gene. J is TRBJ2-1 and V is TRBV5; D uncertain. Looked up from germline, CDR1 is LGHNA and CDR2 is YNLKQL (reference sequence). This CDR3 is built from 12 residues. V was shortened by 1 base and J by 7 bases, with 5 bases between the two germline ends. The CDR3 bases that were read are TGTGCCAGCAGCCAAGTAGGGGCTGAGCAGTTC. It yields the protein CASSQVGAEQF. The full CDR3 protein is CASSQVGAEQFF.

A word on this clone: Genes and germline are mouse. The DNA ends 1 residue before the CDR3 does, and the rest of the CDR3 is filled in from the germline J gene. V usage is TRBV13-3 and J usage is TRBJ2-2, with 10 bases that match TRBD1. V lost 7 bases, J lost 1 base, and 4 bases stayed unmatched. CDR1 is NNHDY and CDR2 is SYVADS in the germline V gene. The CDR3 sequence is 15 residues long. CDR3 in amino acids: CASLRDRGNTGQLYF. CDR3 bases read: TGTGCCAGCCTCCGGGACAGGGGAAACACCGGGCAGCTCTAC. Drawing the rest from reference TRBV13-3 and TRBJ2-2, the complete variable domain is EAAVTQSPRSKVAVTGGKVTLSCHQTNNHDYMYWYRQDTGHGLRLIHYSYVADSTEKGDIPDGYKASRPSQENFSLILELASLSQTAVYFCASLRDRGNTGQLYFGEGSKLTVL.

This clone is classed as medium-sized. Gene names denote mouse genes. Read sequence stops 1 residue before the CDR3 end, and the germline J gene provides the missing end. At the DNA level, this CDR3 is encoded by other sequences in the same sample as well. The chain employs TRBV26 and TRBJ1-4, with 7 bases identical to TRBD1. Germline V CDR1 and CDR2: KGHPV, FQNQEV (reference sequence). The V segment lost 4 bases and the J segment 3 bases; nucleotides outside the gene matches: 2. The CDR3 has 14 residues. CDR3 DNA (partial): TGTGCCAGCAGTCCGGGACAGCCCAACGAAAGATTATTT. Amino acids: CASSPGQPNERLF. The full CDR3 protein is CASSPGQPNERLFF. The full variable domain, in which reference TRBV26 and TRBJ1-4 provide the parts outside the CDR3, is NSKVIQTPRYLVKGQGQKAKMRCIPEKGHPVVFWYQQNKNNEFKFLINFQNQEVLQQIDMTEKRFSAECPSNSPCSLEIQSSEAGDSALYLCASSPGQPNERLFFGHGTKLSVL.

Comment on this clone: Germline and genes here are mouse. The read terminates 1 residue before the CDR3 end, so the remaining end is supplied by the germline J gene. The chain has TRBV2 and TRBJ1-1, with a possible D match to TRBD1 (6 bases). The CDR3 runs to 13 residues. Trimming took off 0 bases at V and 5 bases at J, with 7 bases between the two ends. The germline CDR1 and CDR2 sequences are LGHNA and YSYQKL. CDR3 DNA, as far as it was read: TGTGCCAGCAGCCAAGAGAGGGGGACAGAAGTCTTC. Its translation is CASSQERGTEVF. The full-length CDR3 reads as CASSQERGTEVFF.

In regard to this clone: The gene names given are mouse names. The read falls 1 residue short of the CDR3 end, and the missing part is taken from the germline J gene. The rearrangement links TRBV12-2 to TRBJ2-1; D is uncertain. The CDR3 is 14 residues long. Between the trimmed V and J ends, which lost 0 bases and 1 base, there was a span of 6 bases. The germline V gene has CDR1 SGHLS and CDR2 HYDKME. The CDR3 protein is CASSLGRNYAEQFF. Incomplete CDR3 DNA: TGTGCCAGCTCTCTCGGGCGGAACTATGCTGAGCAGTTC.

A word on this clone: Germline and genes here are mouse. The read falls 1 residue short of the CDR3 end, and the missing part is taken from the germline J gene. The chain couples TRBV3 to TRBJ2-4; no clear D. Trimming left V 4 bases short and J 1 base short, with 9 bases between. Germline assignment: CDR1 SNHLY and CDR2 FYNGKV (reference sequence). The CDR3 covers 14 residues. CDR3 residues: CASSSRSGQNTLYF. The CDR3 bases that were read are TGTGCCAGCAGCTCCCGGTCTGGTCAAAACACCTTGTAC.